The 28 T cell receptor beta chains below were found in one sample sequenced in a study of blood T cell repertoires in COVID-19. TCRdb keeps only in-frame clones here, not all; method: immunoSEQ multiplex PCR. The sample yields 45,000 to 55,000 clones, roughly nine tenths seen once. Sequencing input: peripheral blood. All receptors derive from a woman of 80 years or more with acute or convalescent COVID-19.

The V gene is TRBV5-1, the J gene TRBJ1-1, with 9 bases aligning to TRBD1. The CDR3 has 14 amino acids. The V and J ends lost 4 bases and 6 bases, in that order; junction bases with no gene match: 7. From germline, CDR1 is SGHRS and CDR2 YFSETQ. CDR3 protein: CASSVGGTGPEAFF. In nucleotides, the CDR3 is TGCGCCAGCAGCGTGGGCGGGACAGGGCCTGAAGCTTTCTTT.

DNA of the CDR3: TGCGCCAGCAGCCAACCCAGTGAGGGCAGGGGAATCAAGGATACGCAGTATTTT. Residues: CASSQPSEGRGIKDTQYF. The chain combines TRBV4-1 with TRBJ2-3, with D tentatively TRBD1 (6 bases). Germline V gives CDR1 MGHRA, CDR2 YSYEKL. This CDR3 comprises 18 residues. V was clipped by 2 bases and J by 6 bases, with 24 bases between them.

J is TRBJ1-3 and V is TRBV19; D may be TRBD1 (5 bases). Germline-derived CDR1 and CDR2 are LNHDA and SQIVND (reference sequence). This CDR3 is built from 13 residues. Trimming shortened V by 8 bases and J by 0 bases, and 8 bases separated the two germline ends. The CDR3 here is CASSGGSGNTIYF. CDR3 sequence (DNA): TGTGCCAGTTCCGGGGGCTCTGGAAACACCATATATTTT.

V is TRBV6-1 and J is TRBJ1-5, with 10 positions matching TRBD1. The J segment lost 7 bases and the V segment lost 2 bases, leaving 5 bases of the junction unmatched. The CDR3 spans 15 residues. From germline, CDR1 is MNHNS and CDR2 SASEGT. For the CDR3, the DNA is TGTGCCAGCAGTGAACAGACAGGGGGCGGGCAGCCCCAGCATTTT. This codes for CASSEQTGGGQPQHF.

J is TRBJ2-2 and V is TRBV6-6; TRBD1 matches at 11 bases. The CDR3 covers 15 residues. The V and J ends lost 7 bases and 6 bases, in that order; junction bases with no gene match: 7. The germline gives CDR1 MNHNY, CDR2 SVGAGI (reference sequence). CDR3 DNA sequence: TGTGCCAGCACCCAACCGGGACAGGGGGCCGGGGAGCTGTTTTTT. Protein: CASTQPGQGAGELFF.

This chain links TRBV6-5 with TRBJ2-7; D may be TRBD1 (7 bases). CDR3 length equals 13 residues. The V end lost 4 bases, the J end lost 7 bases, and 14 bases lay between the germline ends. Germline CDR1 reads MNHEY; CDR2 reads SVGAGI. DNA of the CDR3: TGTGCCAGCAGTTTACGACAGGGAGGTGAGCAGTACTTC. Protein sequence: CASSLRQGGEQYF.

The CDR3 spells CASGYQGAWLDTEAFF. In nucleotides, the CDR3 is TGTGCCAGCGGATATCAGGGGGCATGGTTGGACACTGAAGCTTTCTTT. This rearrangement joins TRBV3-1 (or the pseudogene TRBV3-2) to TRBJ1-1; 8 bases map to TRBD1. The CDR3 contains 16 residues. The germline CDR1 and CDR2 sequences are LGHDT and YNNKEL (reference sequence). J was trimmed by 3 bases and V by 8 bases; bases with no gene match: 14.

This clone was detected only a few times. The chain is built from TRBV11-2 and TRBJ1-1; a possible D gene is TRBD1 (5 bases). V was shortened by 5 bases and J by 7 bases, with 14 bases between the two germline ends. The CDR3 has 13 residues. Germline CDR1 reads SGHAT; CDR2 reads FQNNGV. In DNA form, the CDR3 reads TGTGCCAGCAGCATACAGGTGACGGGTGAAGCTTTCTTT. Its translation: CASSIQVTGEAFF.

The rearrangement joins TRBV6-5 to TRBJ2-7; D is undetermined. Trimming stripped 2 bases from V and 1 base from J, with 9 bases between. Per germline, CDR1 MNHEY and CDR2 SVGAGI. There are 14 residues in the CDR3. CDR3 sequence (DNA): TGTGCCAGCAGTTACAGCGAACCATCCTACGAGCAGTACTTC. Protein product: CASSYSEPSYEQYF.

V usage is TRBV5-1 and J usage is TRBJ1-5; D remains unclear. The CDR3 extends over 14 amino acids. In germline, CDR1 is SGHRS, CDR2 YFSETQ. V lost 1 base and J lost 2, with 7 bases in between. The CDR3: CASSLTGGNQPQHF. DNA for the CDR3: TGCGCCAGCAGCTTGACCGGGGGCAATCAGCCCCAGCATTTT.

This rearrangement joins TRBV19 to TRBJ2-7; D is perhaps TRBD2 (6 bases). The CDR3 extends over 13 amino acids. V lost 4 bases and J 2 bases, leaving 9 bases between the germline ends. Germline CDR1 is LNHDA and CDR2 is SQIVND (reference sequence). The CDR3, as DNA: TGTGCCAGTAGTACCAGACTAGCCTACGAGCAGTACTTC. The encoded protein is CASSTRLAYEQYF. The full variable domain, completed using reference TRBV19 and TRBJ2-7, is DGGITQSPKYLFRKEGQNVTLSCEQNLNHDAMYWYRQDPGQGLRLIYYSQIVNDFQKGDIAEGYSVSREKKESFPLTVTSAQKNPTAFYLCASSTRLAYEQYFGPGTRLTVT.

The chain uses TRBV3-1 (or the pseudogene TRBV3-2) and TRBJ1-1; D is possibly TRBD1 (6 bases). Trimming cost V 3 bases and J 4 bases, with 15 bases left between them. Germline CDR1 reads LGHDT; CDR2 reads YNNKEL (reference sequence). CDR3 size: 15 residues. The CDR3: CASSHREGGSTEAFF. CDR3 in DNA: TGTGCCAGCAGCCACAGGGAGGGGGGGAGCACTGAAGCTTTCTTT.

The chain has TRBV19 and TRBJ2-6, with unresolved D. CDR3 length: 15 residues. Germline loops: CDR1 LNHDA, CDR2 SQIVND (reference sequence). The V end lost 1 base, the J end lost 0 bases, and 4 bases lay between the germline ends. As DNA, the CDR3 is TGTGCCAGTAGTATAGCCCTCTCTGGGGCCAACGTCCTGACTTTC. Translation gives CASSIALSGANVLTF.

V is TRBV5-4 and J is TRBJ2-3, with 10 bases fitting TRBD2. This CDR3 has 13 residues. With 5 bases clipped from V and 5 bases from J, the junction kept 2 bases outside the gene matches. Germline V gives CDR1 SGHNT, CDR2 YYREEE (reference sequence). The CDR3 loop is CASRSGGVDTQYF. For the CDR3, the DNA is TGTGCCAGCAGGAGCGGGGGGGTAGATACGCAGTATTTT. Filled out from reference TRBV5-4 and TRBJ2-3, the complete variable domain reads ETGVTQSPTHLIKTRGQQVTLRCSSQSGHNTVSWYQQALGQGPQFIFQYYREEENGRGNFPPRFSGLQFPNYSSELNVNALELDDSALYLCASRSGGVDTQYFGPGTRLTVL.

V gene TRBV27 combines with J gene TRBJ2-6; 10 bases match TRBD1. The CDR3 runs to 16 residues. Per the germline V gene, CDR1 is MNHEY and CDR2 is SMNVEV (reference sequence). V was pared by 7 bases and J by 4 bases, with 7 bases of the junction left unmatched. The CDR3 spells CASTGTGVPGANVLTF. CDR3 in DNA: TGTGCCAGCACAGGGACAGGGGTCCCCGGGGCCAACGTCCTGACTTTC. Full variable domain (missing parts from reference TRBV27 and TRBJ2-6): EAQVTQNPRYLITVTGKKLTVTCSQNMNHEYMSWYRQDPGLGLRQIYYSMNVEVTDKGDVPEGYKVSRKEKRNFPLILESPSPNQTSLYFCASTGTGVPGANVLTFGAGSRLTVL.

This clone was seen a few times. The CDR3 region has the DNA TGTGCCAGCAGGAGTAGTTTGAACACCATATATTTT. Its translation: CASRSSLNTIYF. The V and J genes are TRBV28 and TRBJ1-3; D gene uncertain. This CDR3 spans 12 amino acids. Germline assignment: CDR1 MDHEN and CDR2 SYDVKM. The germline V and J ends were trimmed by 6 bases and 7 bases, with 10 bases remaining between them.

This clone has just one count. The chain couples TRBV24-1 to TRBJ2-3, with D unresolved. The germline V and J ends were trimmed by 2 bases and 2 bases, with 4 bases remaining between them. CDR1 and CDR2 (germline): KGHDR, SFDVKD. The CDR3 runs 13 residues. The CDR3 DNA sequence: TGTGCCACCAGTGATTCCCACACAGATACGCAGTATTTT. Translation gives CATSDSHTDTQYF.

The chain employs TRBV3-1 (or the pseudogene TRBV3-2) and TRBJ1-1; D is possibly TRBD1 (5 bases). Trimming pared 2 bases from V and 2 bases from J, leaving 9 bases between. The CDR3 runs 14 residues. Germline CDR1 LGHDT, CDR2 YNNKEL (reference sequence). CDR3 sequence (DNA): TGTGCCAGCAGCCAAATCGACAGTAACACTGAAGCTTTCTTT. Its protein product is CASSQIDSNTEAFF.

This chain connects TRBV6-5 to TRBJ2-1, with TRBD2 matching 14 bases. J was trimmed by 11 bases and V by 8 bases; bases with no gene match: 8. This CDR3 is 14 amino acids long. Germline CDR1 and CDR2: MNHEY and SVGAGI. CDR3 amino acids: CASETSGGVRKQFF. CDR3 in DNA: TGTGCCAGCGAGACTAGCGGGGGGGTCCGGAAGCAGTTCTTC.

This chain links TRBV6-5 with TRBJ1-5, with TRBD1 matching 7 bases. After removal of 6 bases from V and 6 bases from J, the junction contained 5 bases not matched to a gene. The length of the CDR3 is 13 residues. Per the germline V gene, CDR1 is MNHEY and CDR2 is SVGAGI. The CDR3 protein is CASRRGPGQPQHF. The CDR3 bases are TGTGCCAGCAGGAGGGGGCCGGGTCAGCCCCAGCATTTT.

The rearrangement uses TRBV7-9 and TRBJ2-6; possibly TRBD2 for D (6 bases). Per germline, CDR1 SEHNR and CDR2 FQNEAQ (reference sequence). The germline V and J ends were trimmed by 4 bases and 0 bases, with 19 bases remaining between them. The CDR3 has 19 amino acids. The CDR3 sequence: CASSSLPGGGPSGANVLTF. The DNA of the CDR3 is TGTGCCAGCAGCTCCCTGCCCGGGGGTGGACCCTCTGGGGCCAACGTCCTGACTTTC.

The chain has TRBV9 and TRBJ1-1; 7 bases align to TRBD1. CDR3 length equals 15 residues. After removal of 3 bases from V and 5 bases from J, the junction contained 10 bases not matched to a gene. Germline V lookup: CDR1 SGDLS, CDR2 YYNGEE. The CDR3 region has the DNA TGTGCCAGCAGCGCATCCTCAGGGGGAAGAACTGAAGCTTTCTTT. Translation gives CASSASSGGRTEAFF.

This chain connects TRBV5-1 to TRBJ2-2; 7 bases match TRBD2. CDR1 SGHRS and CDR2 YFSETQ come from the germline V gene. CDR3 size: 14 residues. With V trimmed by 10 bases and J by 5 bases, 11 bases remained unmatched. The CDR3 sequence is CAHNPGGWTGELFF. The CDR3 DNA reads TGCGCCCACAACCCCGGGGGGTGGACCGGGGAGCTGTTTTTT.

This chain connects TRBV5-1 to TRBJ2-2, with 12 bases identical to TRBD1. The CDR3 loop spans 15 amino acids. Germline CDR1 is SGHRS and CDR2 is YFSETQ. The junction had 3 bases not matched to a gene; V was cut back by 2 bases and J by 7 bases. The CDR3 bases are TGCGCCAGCAGCTTAGGGACAGGGGGCAACGGGGAGCTGTTTTTT. Its protein product is CASSLGTGGNGELFF. Full variable domain (remainder filled in from reference TRBV5-1 and TRBJ2-2): KAGVTQTPRYLIKTRGQQVTLSCSPISGHRSVSWYQQTPGQGLQFLFEYFSETQRNKGNFPGRFSGRQFSNSRSEMNVSTLELGDSALYLCASSLGTGGNGELFFGEGSRLTVL.

The rearrangement uses TRBV19 and TRBJ1-5, with 11 bases lining up with TRBD1. Trimming cost V 6 bases and J 2 bases; bases outside gene matches: 12. The germline V gene has CDR1 LNHDA and CDR2 SQIVND (reference sequence). The CDR3 is 18 amino acids. The CDR3 spells CASSPSGTGGGRNQPQHF. The CDR3 DNA reads as TGTGCCAGTAGCCCCTCCGGGACAGGGGGTGGGCGCAATCAGCCCCAGCATTTT.

V is TRBV7-9 and J is TRBJ1-2; D is perhaps TRBD1 (5 bases). The CDR3 is 14 residues long. The V gene's germline CDR1 is SEHNR and CDR2 FQNEAQ (reference sequence). The ends were cut back, 4 bases at V and 2 bases at J, with 11 bases in the middle. CDR3 sequence reads: CASSSTETNYGYTF. The DNA of the CDR3 is TGTGCCAGCAGCTCGACAGAGACGAACTATGGCTACACCTTC.

The J gene is TRBJ1-1, the V gene TRBV3-1 (or the pseudogene TRBV3-2); D is unresolved. V was trimmed by 4 bases and J by 3 bases, leaving 9 bases between them. This CDR3 has 13 amino acids. Germline V gene data show CDR1 as LGHDT and CDR2 as YNNKEL (reference sequence). CDR3 loop: CASSLWEDTEAFF. The CDR3 bases are TGTGCCAGCAGCCTCTGGGAGGACACTGAAGCTTTCTTT.

CDR3 nucleotides: TGTGCCAGCAGTTTTGACAGGAGCGCGAACACCGGGGAGCTGTTTTTT. Protein: CASSFDRSANTGELFF. This chain connects TRBV6-5 to TRBJ2-2, with a possible D match to TRBD1 (6 bases). CDR1 and CDR2 from the germline V gene are MNHEY and SVGAGI. The length of the CDR3 is 16 residues. V gave up 4 bases and J gave up 0 bases, with 12 bases separating them.